Below, 6 T cell receptor beta chains from the same sample are listed, as sequenced in a study of T cells in women clearing cervical HPV infection. Using immunoSEQ multiplex PCR, the repertoire was profiled, and TCRdb retains in-frame clones only, with some absent. This table holds 18,000 or so clones. Sequencing input: blood buffy coat. Every receptor here comes from a woman aged 18 to 75 with a cervical HPV16 infection that either progressed to CIN3+ or cleared (not recorded which).

CDR3 bases read: TGCGCCAGCAGTGTGGACAGGGTTAGGGGCATGAATGAG. Translated, it gives CASSVDRVRGMNE. The whole CDR3 region reads CASSVDRVRGMNEQFF. The chain has TRBV10-2 and TRBJ2-1; TRBD1 agrees at 8 bases. The CDR3 end lies 3 residues beyond the end of the read and is filled in from the germline J gene. Per the germline V gene, CDR1 is WSHSY and CDR2 is SAAADI. The CDR3 consists of 16 residues. With 4 bases clipped from V and 7 bases from J, the junction kept 12 bases outside the gene matches.

As concerns this clone: The read stops 3 residues short of the end of the CDR3; the missing end is completed from the germline J gene. This chain uses TRBV20-1 with TRBJ1-5, with D unclear. The CDR3 is 12 residues long. Germline CDR1 reads DFQATT; CDR2 reads SNEGSKA (reference sequence). V lost 3 bases and J lost 2, with 5 bases in between. Here the CDR3 reads CSARAGNQPQHF. CDR3 bases read: TGCAGTGCTAGGGCAGGCAATCAGCCC.

Comments on this clone: Coverage ceases 3 residues before the CDR3 finishes, and the germline J gene fills in the end. The genes are TRBV4-2 and TRBJ1-5; possibly TRBD1 for D (6 bases). The CDR3 runs to 15 residues. CDR1 is LGHNA, CDR2 YNFKEQ, per germline. Trimming left V 0 bases short and J 4 bases short, with 10 bases between. The CDR3 region is CASSQDGTPNQPQHF. CDR3 bases read: TGTGCCAGCAGCCAAGACGGGACACCAAATCAGCCC.

In regard to this clone: The read ends 3 residues shy of where the CDR3 ends; the end is completed using the germline J gene. The gene calls are TRBV20-1 and TRBJ2-1; 7 nucleotides line up with TRBD1. Trimming at V came to 3 bases and at J to 4 bases, leaving 12 bases not matched to a gene. This CDR3 has 16 residues. CDR1 is DFQATT, CDR2 SNEGSKA, per germline (reference sequence). CDR3 DNA, as far as it was read: TGCAGTGCTAGTCGAACGGGACAGCGGATTTACAATGAG. Residues: CSASRTGQRIYNE. The whole CDR3 protein reads CSASRTGQRIYNEQFF.

To note about this clone: Read data end 3 residues before the CDR3 end; the end is taken from the germline J gene. This chain connects TRBV7-2 to TRBJ1-6; D unclear. The CDR3 is made up of 15 amino acids. Germline CDR1 reads SGHTA; CDR2 reads FQGNSA. V lost 4 bases and J 10 bases, leaving 17 bases between the germline ends. The CDR3 sequence is CASSSHHRGGSPLHF. The covered CDR3 bases are TGTGCCAGCAGCTCCCACCACCGGGGAGGCTCACCC.

This chain's CDR3 is CSVVLAGGNEQFF. CDR3 DNA (partial): TGCAGCGTTGTACTAGCGGGGGGCAATGAG. The gene calls are TRBV29-1 and TRBJ2-1; TRBD2 matches at 12 bases. The read finishes 3 residues shy of the CDR3 end, and the germline J gene is used to complete it. Germline assignment: CDR1 SQVTM and CDR2 ANQGSEA. The CDR3 is 13 amino acids. With 4 bases clipped from V and 6 bases from J, the junction kept 1 base outside the gene matches.